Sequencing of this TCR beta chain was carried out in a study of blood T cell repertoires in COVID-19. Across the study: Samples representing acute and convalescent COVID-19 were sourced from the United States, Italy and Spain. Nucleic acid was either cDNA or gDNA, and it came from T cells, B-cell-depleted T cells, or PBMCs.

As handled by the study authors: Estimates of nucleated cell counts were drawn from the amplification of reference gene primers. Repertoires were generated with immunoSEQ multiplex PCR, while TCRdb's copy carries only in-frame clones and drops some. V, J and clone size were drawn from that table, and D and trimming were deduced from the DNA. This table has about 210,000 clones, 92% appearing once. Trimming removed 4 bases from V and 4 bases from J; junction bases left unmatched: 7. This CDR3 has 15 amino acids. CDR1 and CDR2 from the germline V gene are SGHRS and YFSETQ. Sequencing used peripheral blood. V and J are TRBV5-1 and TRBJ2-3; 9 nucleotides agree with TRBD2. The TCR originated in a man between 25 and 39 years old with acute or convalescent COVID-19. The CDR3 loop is CASSKGLALADTQYF. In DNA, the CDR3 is TGCGCCAGCAGCAAGGGACTAGCCCTGGCAGATACGCAGTATTTT.